Shown below are 2 T cell receptor beta chains from a single sample sequenced in a study of shared clonotypes between healthy human individuals. Profiled with immunoSEQ multiplex PCR; TCRdb holds only in-frame clones, not every one. Among some 2,500,000 clones listed, 85% to 95% were seen once. Sequencing input: naive CD4+ T cells from PBMCs. Subset in this sample: CD45RA+ positively selected. These receptors all come from a man aged 18-30 years in good health. Some clones in this sample may be carry-over from other donors' samples.

This chain uses TRBV15 with TRBJ1-2, with unresolved D. Trimming stripped 0 bases from V and 7 bases from J, with 15 bases between. The CDR3 spans 15 residues. Germline-derived CDR1 and CDR2 are LNHNV and YYDKDF (reference sequence). CDR3 in DNA: TGTGCCACCAGCAGAGAGGTTGAGGGTCTTGGTGGCTACACCTTC. It codes for CATSREVEGLGGYTF.

This sequence joins TRBV27 and TRBJ2-1; either TRBD1 or TRBD2 may supply D (6 bases each). Trimming cost V 5 bases and J 9 bases, with 32 bases left between them. This CDR3 region has 19 residues. The germline V gene has CDR1 MNHEY and CDR2 SMNVEV (reference sequence). The DNA for the CDR3 is TGTGCCAGCAGTGCCCGTCGACTAGAACGAAAGGGGGTAATAAGTGAGCAGTTCTTC. Translation: CASSARRLERKGVISEQFF.